The 2 T cell receptor beta chains in this list originate from one sample, sequenced in a study of shared clonotypes between healthy human individuals. Assay: immunoSEQ multiplex PCR; the TCRdb copy retains only in-frame clones and omits some. The sample contains hundreds of thousands of clones, around 67% of which appear only once. Sequenced sample: memory CD4+ T cells sorted from blood. The sample's subset: CD45RA-negative fraction. The receptors were gathered from a woman aged 25-40 years in good health.

CDR3 nucleotides: TGTGCCAGCTCACTCCTCGGGACTAGGGGCACAGATACGCAGTATTTT. Protein product: CASSLLGTRGTDTQYF. J is TRBJ2-3 and V is TRBV18, with TRBD2 matching 8 bases. V gave up 4 bases and J gave up 1 base; unmatched junction bases: 7. Germline assignment: CDR1 KGHSH and CDR2 LQKENI. The CDR3 runs 16 residues.

V is TRBV2 and J is TRBJ1-1, with 7 bases lining up with TRBD1. From germline, CDR1 is SNHLY and CDR2 FYNNEI. The length of the CDR3 is 14 residues. The J segment lost 3 bases and the V segment lost 11 bases, leaving 12 bases of the junction unmatched. CDR3 DNA: TGTGCCGCCAGCCCGGGACAGATGTACACTGAAGCTTTCTTT. Its protein product is CAASPGQMYTEAFF.